Shown below are 25 T cell receptor beta chains from a single sample sequenced in a study of shared clonotypes between healthy human individuals. Naive CD8 cells comprised CD45RO-negative, CCR7-positively selected cells, excluding terminally differentiated effector memory CD45RA+ cells. Method: immunoSEQ multiplex PCR; TCRdb's copy keeps in-frame clones and lacks some. The sample has approximately 2,200,000 clones, about 93% seen once; the top ten hold roughly 1.7%. The specimen was naive CD8+ T cells from PBMCs. All receptors derive from a man between 18 and 35 years old in good health. Some clones in this sample may be carry-over from other donors' samples.

This sequence joins TRBV6-6 and TRBJ1-1; D unresolved. The CDR3 loop spans 14 amino acids. The germline V and J ends were trimmed by 11 bases and 0 bases, with 16 bases remaining between them. Germline V CDR1 and CDR2: MNHNY, SVGAGI (reference sequence). The CDR3 here is CAHSSLLMNTEAFF. DNA of the CDR3: TGTGCCCACAGTTCGTTATTGATGAACACTGAAGCTTTCTTT.

The chain joins TRBV15 to TRBJ1-2; D is ambiguous. V was clipped by 3 bases and J by 2 bases, with 10 bases between them. The CDR3 spans 14 residues. Germline CDR1 is LNHNV and CDR2 is YYDKDF (reference sequence). As DNA, the CDR3 is TGTGCCACCAGCAGGGATGGGAGGAACTATGGCTACACCTTC. It specifies CATSRDGRNYGYTF.

The chain employs TRBV28 and TRBJ1-2; TRBD1 agrees at 7 bases. V was clipped by 5 bases and J by 1 base; unmatched bases: 4. Germline V gene lookup returns CDR1 MDHEN and CDR2 SYDVKM. This CDR3 comprises 14 residues. In DNA, the CDR3 is TGTGCCAGCAGTCCCGGGACAGATAACTATGGCTACACCTTC. Translating gives CASSPGTDNYGYTF.

The rearrangement joins TRBV4-3 to TRBJ2-2; D is perhaps TRBD2 (6 bases). The CDR3 loop spans 19 amino acids. CDR1 LGHNA and CDR2 YSLEER come from the germline V gene. Trimming took off 0 bases at V and 7 bases at J, with 24 bases between the two ends. For the CDR3, the DNA is TGCGCCAGCAGCCAAGATGTTTCTGACGGGAGACCCTCTGGCGGGGAGCTGTTTTTT. Translated, it gives CASSQDVSDGRPSGGELFF.

The rearrangement joins TRBV7-8 to TRBJ2-1; no firm D call. CDR1 SGHVS and CDR2 FQNEAQ come from the germline V gene. This CDR3 is 17 amino acids long. V shed 3 bases and J shed 0 bases, with 15 bases lying between them. CDR3: CASSFRVPGSSYNEQFF. Written as DNA, the CDR3 is TGTGCCAGCAGCTTCCGGGTCCCCGGTAGCTCCTACAATGAGCAGTTCTTC. The full variable domain, completed using reference TRBV7-8 and TRBJ2-1, is GAGVSQSPRYKVAKRGQDVALRCDPISGHVSLFWYQQALGQGPEFLTYFQNEAQLDKSGLPSDRFFAERPEGSVSTLKIQRTQQEDSAVYLCASSFRVPGSSYNEQFFGPGTRLTVL.

The chain joins TRBV19 to TRBJ2-1; tentative D call: TRBD2 (5 bases). CDR3 length: 16 amino acids. Germline CDR1 and CDR2: LNHDA and SQIVND (reference sequence). V was clipped by 4 bases and J by 0 bases, with 13 bases between them. The chain's CDR3 is CASSSLAESSYNEQFF. The CDR3, as DNA: TGTGCCAGTAGTAGTCTAGCTGAAAGCTCCTACAATGAGCAGTTCTTC.

This chain joins TRBV6-1 and TRBJ1-3; the D gene is possibly TRBD1 (5 bases). Germline CDR1 MNHNS, CDR2 SASEGT. With 0 bases removed from V and 0 bases from J, the gap between germline ends came to 9 bases. The CDR3 totals 16 residues. The CDR3 is CASSEAEGHSGNTIYF. The CDR3, as DNA: TGTGCCAGCAGTGAAGCGGAGGGGCACTCTGGAAACACCATATATTTT.

This chain uses TRBV7-3 with TRBJ2-1, with 9 nucleotides matching TRBD1. CDR3 length: 16 amino acids. Trimming cost V 5 bases and J 5 bases; bases outside gene matches: 10. Germline-derived CDR1 and CDR2 are SGHTA and FQGTGA. CDR3 residues: CASSDPGTGIDNEQFF. CDR3 DNA sequence: TGTGCCAGCAGCGACCCCGGGACAGGGATTGACAATGAGCAGTTCTTC.

J is TRBJ2-1 and V is TRBV5-5, with 13 bases identical to TRBD2. The germline gives CDR1 SGHKS, CDR2 YYEKEE (reference sequence). The V and J ends lost 4 bases and 8 bases, in that order; junction bases with no gene match: 6. The CDR3 runs to 15 residues. For the CDR3, the DNA is TGTGCCAGCAGCCCCAGACTAGCGGGAGGCCATGAGCAGTTCTTC. This encodes CASSPRLAGGHEQFF.

The V gene is TRBV6-6, the J gene TRBJ2-4; 7 bases map to TRBD2. After removal of 6 bases from V and 2 bases from J, the junction contained 10 bases not matched to a gene. Germline CDR1 MNHNY, CDR2 SVGAGI (reference sequence). The length of the CDR3 is 16 residues. Written as DNA, the CDR3 is TGTGCCAGCAGAAATCCCGGAGCGGGGCCCAAAAACATTCAGTACTTC. Encoded protein: CASRNPGAGPKNIQYF.

The rearrangement links TRBV7-3 to TRBJ2-5; D is ambiguous. The V end was cut by 2 bases, the J end by 2 bases, with 12 bases between. CDR1 SGHTA and CDR2 FQGTGA come from the germline V gene. There are 15 residues in the CDR3. This chain's CDR3 is CASSLGVTAQETQYF. The CDR3 nucleotides are TGTGCCAGCAGCTTAGGTGTGACGGCACAAGAGACCCAGTACTTC.

The sample holds one count of this clone. This chain connects TRBV5-4 to TRBJ2-7, with a tentative D call TRBD2 (6 bases). Germline values: CDR1 SGHNT, CDR2 YYREEE (reference sequence). The CDR3 sequence is 15 residues long. V was cut by 2 bases and J by 2 bases, with 14 bases left in between. For the CDR3, the DNA is TGTGCCAGCAGCTTTTTTGGAGGGACCCCCTACGAGCAGTACTTC. Translated: CASSFFGGTPYEQYF.

The genes are TRBV28 and TRBJ2-3; no clear D gene. This CDR3 region has 14 residues. Germline V gene sequence: CDR1 MDHEN, CDR2 SYDVKM. V was trimmed by 5 bases and J by 7 bases, leaving 16 bases between them. The CDR3 DNA is TGTGCCAGCAGTCCACCCAGAGAGCCTAATACGCAGTATTTT. This codes for CASSPPREPNTQYF.

The count of this clone is one. The same CDR3 is also encoded by other DNA sequences in this sample. The chain recombines TRBV28 with TRBJ1-5; D perhaps matches TRBD1 (5 bases). The V end was cut by 3 bases, the J end by 5 bases, with 11 bases between. Per the germline V gene, CDR1 is MDHEN and CDR2 is SYDVKM. The CDR3 length is 14 residues. Here the CDR3 DNA reads TGTGCCAGCAGTTTGGGGCAGGGAGATCAGCCCCAGCATTTT. Its protein is CASSLGQGDQPQHF.

The chain carries TRBV5-6 and TRBJ2-2; no definite D call. The germline gives CDR1 SGHDT, CDR2 YYEEEE. The CDR3 loop spans 12 amino acids. With 5 bases removed from V and 7 bases from J, the gap between germline ends came to 9 bases. The CDR3 bases are TGTGCCAGCAGGAAACCCAGCGGGGAGCTGTTTTTT. This codes for CASRKPSGELFF.

The chain combines TRBV19 with TRBJ2-7; 9 bases map to TRBD1. The CDR3 has 15 residues. The germline gives CDR1 LNHDA, CDR2 SQIVND (reference sequence). The junction had 5 bases not matched to a gene; V was cut back by 3 bases and J by 2 bases. The CDR3 DNA is TGTGCCAGTAGTATGAGGACAGGGGCTCCCTACGAGCAGTACTTC. Amino acid sequence: CASSMRTGAPYEQYF.

V gene TRBV4-2 combines with J gene TRBJ2-2, with 8 nucleotides matching TRBD1. V was clipped by 1 base and J by 6 bases; unmatched bases: 4. From germline, CDR1 is LGHNA and CDR2 YNFKEQ. The CDR3 has 15 amino acids. CDR3 sequence: CASSQARGPAGELFF. CDR3 DNA sequence: TGTGCCAGCAGCCAAGCCAGGGGGCCGGCCGGGGAGCTGTTTTTT.

This clone was counted a few times. The genes are TRBV27 and TRBJ2-7; TRBD1 aligns across 8 bases. With V trimmed by 8 bases and J by 6 bases, 6 bases remained unmatched. CDR1 MNHEY and CDR2 SMNVEV come from the germline V gene (reference sequence). The CDR3 is 12 amino acids. As DNA, the CDR3 is TGTGCCAGCGGACAGGGCTGGGGCGAGCAGTACTTC. Amino acid sequence: CASGQGWGEQYF.

The V gene is TRBV13, the J gene TRBJ1-2; D call uncertain. With 3 bases removed from V and 0 bases from J, the gap between germline ends came to 11 bases. There are 15 residues in the CDR3. CDR1 is PRHDT, CDR2 FYEKMQ, per germline (reference sequence). The CDR3 spells CASSFFGGSNYGYTF. The DNA for the CDR3 is TGTGCCAGCAGCTTCTTTGGAGGCTCTAACTATGGCTACACCTTC.

This chain uses TRBV9 with TRBJ1-4, with D uncertain. There are 14 residues in the CDR3. The V gene's germline CDR1 is SGDLS and CDR2 YYNGEE. Between the trimmed V and J ends, which lost 1 base and 0 bases, there was a span of 4 bases. CDR3 DNA: TGTGCCAGCAGCGTATCCTCAACTAATGAAAAACTGTTTTTT. Translation gives CASSVSSTNEKLFF. Filled out from reference TRBV9 and TRBJ1-4, the complete variable domain reads DSGVTQTPKHLITATGQRVTLRCSPRSGDLSVYWYQQSLDQGLQFLIQYYNGEERAKGNILERFSAQQFPDLHSELNLSSLELGDSALYFCASSVSSTNEKLFFGSGTQLSVL.

V usage is TRBV7-9 and J usage is TRBJ1-2; weak D call: TRBD1 (6 bases). CDR1 SEHNR and CDR2 FQNEAQ come from the germline V gene (reference sequence). Trimming cost V 1 base and J 2 bases, with 14 bases left between them. CDR3 length equals 16 residues. CDR3 amino acids: CASSLGTDAFNYGYTF. The DNA of the CDR3 is TGTGCCAGCAGCTTAGGGACAGACGCCTTCAACTATGGCTACACCTTC.

This rearrangement joins TRBV27 to TRBJ2-7; D uncertain. Per the germline V gene, CDR1 is MNHEY and CDR2 is SMNVEV (reference sequence). V was trimmed by 5 bases and J by 0 bases, leaving 8 bases between them. There are 13 residues in the CDR3. For the CDR3, the DNA is TGTGCCAGCAGTGAAGGGAACTCCTACGAGCAGTACTTC. This gives the protein CASSEGNSYEQYF.

This chain connects TRBV6-5 to TRBJ1-1, with 7 bases identical to TRBD1. The V gene end was trimmed by 0 bases and the J gene end by 4 bases; junction bases not matched to a gene: 2. The germline V gene encodes CDR1 MNHEY and CDR2 SVGAGI. This CDR3 contains 14 residues. In DNA, the CDR3 is TGTGCCAGCAGTTACTCAGGGGGCCGCACTGAAGCTTTCTTT. This sequence encodes CASSYSGGRTEAFF.

The chain joins TRBV9 to TRBJ1-3; 9 nucleotides align to TRBD1. Germline-derived CDR1 and CDR2 are SGDLS and YYNGEE. V was clipped by 3 bases and J by 3 bases; unmatched bases: 10. CDR3 length: 17 residues. The CDR3 DNA sequence: TGTGCCAGCAGCGACGCCGGGACAGGGTTTAATGGAAACACCATATATTTT. Translation gives CASSDAGTGFNGNTIYF.

This sequence joins TRBV25-1 and TRBJ2-5; TRBD2 aligns across 10 bases. Germline CDR1 and CDR2: MGHDK and SYGVNS. V lost 1 base to trimming and J lost 2 bases; unmatched junction nucleotides: 7. The CDR3 has 17 residues. Written as DNA, the CDR3 is TGTGCCAGCAGTGAATGGGGGCTAGCGGGGGTGCAAGAGACCCAGTACTTC. It yields the protein CASSEWGLAGVQETQYF.